One and the same sample provided the 14 T cell receptor beta chains below, sequenced in a study of identifying expanded T cells in peripheral blood. Measured with immunoSEQ multiplex PCR; TCRdb has only the in-frame clones, and not every one. Of 50,000 to 60,000 clones detected, around four fifths appear once; the ten largest clones hold approximately 15%. Sequencing used blood. Source of these receptors: a person aged 18 to 75 in good health.

This clone was observed once. The chain employs TRBV30 and TRBJ2-7; 7 nucleotides line up with TRBD1. Unmatched junction bases numbered 10, after V lost 2 bases and J lost 6 bases. The CDR3 extends over 14 amino acids. Germline V gene lookup returns CDR1 GTSNPN and CDR2 SVGIG (reference sequence). CDR3 residues: CAWSRTGFFSEQYF. In nucleotides, the CDR3 is TGTGCCTGGAGTAGGACAGGTTTTTTTAGCGAGCAGTACTTC.

The chain employs TRBV5-1 and TRBJ2-2, with no clear D. Trimming left V 2 bases short and J 2 bases short, with 7 bases between. This CDR3 region has 14 residues. Germline assignment: CDR1 SGHRS and CDR2 YFSETQ. The CDR3 here is CASSLFDNTGELFF. As DNA, the CDR3 is TGCGCCAGCAGCTTATTTGATAACACCGGGGAGCTGTTTTTT.

The chain uses TRBV30 and TRBJ1-4; D possibly corresponds to TRBD1 (5 bases). This CDR3 is built from 13 residues. The V gene lost 2 bases and the J gene lost 8 bases, with 12 bases spanning the gap. In germline, CDR1 is GTSNPN, CDR2 SVGIG (reference sequence). This CDR3 is CAWSKGRREKLFF. CDR3 coding DNA: TGTGCCTGGAGTAAGGGGCGCCGGGAAAAACTGTTTTTT. Full variable domain (outside the CDR3, taken from reference TRBV30 and TRBJ1-4): SQTIHQWPATLVQPVGSPLSLECTVEGTSNPNLYWYRQAAGRGLQLLFYSVGIGQISSEVPQNLSASRPQDRQFILSSKKLLLSDSGFYLCAWSKGRREKLFFGSGTQLSVL.

The CDR3 spells CASSPHLRQSEAFF. The CDR3 nucleotides are TGTGCCAGCAGCCCCCACTTACGACAGAGTGAAGCTTTCTTT. The chain uses TRBV14 and TRBJ1-1; D is possibly TRBD1 (5 bases). Germline V lookup: CDR1 SGHDN, CDR2 FVKESK. Trimming pared 4 bases from V and 7 bases from J, leaving 16 bases between. The CDR3 has 14 amino acids.

The chain recombines TRBV5-1 with TRBJ2-3, with 7 positions matching TRBD1. V was clipped by 4 bases and J by 3 bases; unmatched bases: 8. CDR1 is SGHRS, CDR2 YFSETQ, per germline. The CDR3 is made up of 15 amino acids. In DNA form, the CDR3 reads TGCGCCAGCAGCATCCAGGGGGTGACTACAGATACGCAGTATTTT. Its protein product is CASSIQGVTTDTQYF.

This chain connects TRBV29-1 to TRBJ1-2; the D gene is possibly TRBD1 (5 bases). The CDR3 is made up of 18 amino acids. The V end was cut by 2 bases, the J end by 8 bases, with 30 bases between. Germline lookup yields CDR1 SQVTM and CDR2 ANQGSEA. CDR3 DNA sequence: TGCAGCGTTGAAAGACAGTCGGGACCGAGGCCCCCTACGGGCGGCTACACCTTC. It specifies CSVERQSGPRPPTGGYTF.

This clone occurred once. This chain joins TRBV20-1 and TRBJ2-7; a weak D match, TRBD2 (5 bases). With 4 bases removed from V and 3 bases from J, the gap between germline ends came to 7 bases. The germline gives CDR1 DFQATT, CDR2 SNEGSKA (reference sequence). This CDR3 is 11 amino acids long. The CDR3 coding sequence is TGCAGTGCTACGGAGGACTACGAGCAGTACTTC. It yields the protein CSATEDYEQYF.

The V and J genes are TRBV5-1 and TRBJ1-1; D not resolved. The ends were cut back, 5 bases at V and 0 bases at J, with 8 bases in the middle. Looked up from germline, CDR1 is SGHRS and CDR2 is YFSETQ. The CDR3 extends over 13 amino acids. The CDR3 protein is CASSSQLNTEAFF. DNA for the CDR3: TGCGCCAGCAGTTCACAGTTGAACACTGAAGCTTTCTTT.

This chain uses TRBV11-3 with TRBJ2-7, with no clear D. The length of the CDR3 is 12 residues. Between the trimmed V and J ends, which lost 6 bases and 3 bases, there was a span of 9 bases. Germline values: CDR1 SGHNT, CDR2 YENEEA. The CDR3 region has the DNA TGTGCCAGCAGGGCCCTCGGCTACGAGCAGTACTTC. Its protein product is CASRALGYEQYF.

This chain joins TRBV6-6 and TRBJ2-1; unclear D gene. The germline V and J ends were trimmed by 11 bases and 10 bases, with 18 bases remaining between them. The CDR3 consists of 12 residues. Germline V CDR1 and CDR2: MNHNY, SVGAGI (reference sequence). The chain's CDR3 is CAAYSIPAEQFF. The CDR3 coding sequence is TGTGCCGCATACTCTATTCCCGCAGAGCAGTTCTTC.

The chain is built from TRBV5-1 and TRBJ2-7; the match to TRBD1 covers 9 bases. The germline V gene encodes CDR1 SGHRS and CDR2 YFSETQ. Losses at the gene ends were 2 bases for V and 5 bases for J; bases not matched to a gene: 5. This CDR3 contains 14 residues. CDR3 nucleotide sequence: TGCGCCAGCAGCTTCTCGGGACAGGGAGACGAGCAGTACGTC. Protein product: CASSFSGQGDEQYV.

The rearrangement uses TRBV18 and TRBJ1-1; D remains ambiguous. Deletions cut 1 base from V and 3 bases from J, with 12 bases between. The CDR3 sequence is 15 residues long. Germline values: CDR1 KGHSH, CDR2 LQKENI. CDR3 DNA: TGTGCCAGCTCACCACTGAAGGCAGGTTACACTGAAGCTTTCTTT. This gives the protein CASSPLKAGYTEAFF.

V and J are TRBV10-3 and TRBJ2-7; possible D gene TRBD1, 6 bases. Germline V gene data show CDR1 as ENHRY and CDR2 as SYGVKD. This CDR3 has 12 amino acids. V lost 10 bases, J lost 2 bases, and 12 bases lay in between. CDR3 residues: CAKGDSPYEQYF. In nucleotides, the CDR3 is TGTGCCAAGGGGGATTCCCCCTACGAGCAGTACTTC.

J is TRBJ2-2 and V is TRBV19, with 9 bases lining up with TRBD1. The CDR3 has 15 residues. Trimming at V came to 6 bases and at J to 6 bases, leaving 8 bases not matched to a gene. The V gene's germline CDR1 is LNHDA and CDR2 SQIVND (reference sequence). For the CDR3, the DNA is TGTGCCAGTAGCGTCCCGGGACAGGGCCCCGGGGAGCTGTTTTTT. It yields the protein CASSVPGQGPGELFF.